The 28 T cell receptor beta chains listed next were all sequenced from one sample in a study of T cell repertoires in cytomegalovirus infection. One entry per CDR3 protein results from TCRdb running MiXCR on the reads. Of 490,000 or so distinct CDR3 sequences listed, roughly 12% were seen once; the top ten hold roughly 10%. What was sequenced was PBMCs. The source is a human donor in good health (CMV status not recorded). Some clones in this sample may be carry-over from other donors' samples.

This clonotype was seen ten or more times. This sequence joins TRBV5-6 and TRBJ2-7; perhaps TRBD2 as D (6 bases). Trimming removed 2 bases at V and 2 bases at J, with 17 bases between. The CDR3 length is 16 residues. Germline V lookup: CDR1 SGHDT, CDR2 YYEEEE. In nucleotides, the CDR3 is TGTGCCAGCAGCTTTGCTTCTGCGGGATTTACCTACGAGCAGTACTTC. Its translation is CASSFASAGFTYEQYF.

In this sample, this clonotype turned up many times. The CDR3 region is CASKLNTEAFF. In DNA form, the CDR3 reads TGTGCCAGCAAATTGAACACTGAAGCTTTCTTT. This chain links TRBV28 with TRBJ1-1, with D uncertain. CDR3 length equals 11 residues. Per the germline V gene, CDR1 is MDHEN and CDR2 is SYDVKM. V was clipped by 7 bases and J by 0 bases, with 3 bases between them.

This CDR3 reads CSALSTQPYSSYEQYF. The CDR3 DNA is TGCAGTGCACTCTCCACTCAGCCGTACTCTTCCTACGAGCAGTACTTC. The chain joins TRBV20-1 to TRBJ2-7; D unclear. The germline gives CDR1 DFQATT, CDR2 SNEGSKA (reference sequence). Trimming left V 6 bases short and J 1 base short, with 22 bases between. The CDR3 loop spans 16 amino acids.

In this sample, this clonotype turned up many times. This rearrangement joins TRBV24-1 to TRBJ2-3; weak D call: TRBD2 (5 bases). The V and J ends lost 9 bases and 0 bases respectively, with 9 bases between them. The CDR3 spans 13 residues. Germline CDR1 is KGHDR and CDR2 is SFDVKD. The chain's CDR3 is CATRGASTDTQYF. The CDR3 DNA sequence: TGTGCCACCCGGGGAGCTAGCACAGATACGCAGTATTTT.

At least ten counts were recorded for this clonotype. V usage is TRBV7-9 and J usage is TRBJ2-2; D might be TRBD1 or TRBD2, each matching 5 bases. The CDR3 covers 15 residues. Germline V gene sequence: CDR1 SEHNR, CDR2 FQNEAQ (reference sequence). Trimming took 6 bases from V and 1 from J, leaving 12 bases between them. CDR3 nucleotides: TGTGCCAGCAGAACCGGGACGGGGAACACCGGGGAGCTGTTTTTT. As protein: CASRTGTGNTGELFF.

This chain connects TRBV20-1 to TRBJ2-2; TRBD1 matches 8 bases. The CDR3 consists of 14 residues. The J segment lost 5 bases and the V segment lost 2 bases, leaving 4 bases of the junction unmatched. Germline V gene lookup returns CDR1 DFQATT and CDR2 SNEGSKA (reference sequence). The CDR3 protein is CSARQGASTGELFF. The CDR3 DNA sequence: TGCAGTGCTAGACAGGGGGCATCGACCGGGGAGCTGTTTTTT.

The sample holds many counts of this clonotype. The rearrangement links TRBV7-2 to TRBJ2-5; 9 bases agree with TRBD2. Germline V gene sequence: CDR1 SGHTA, CDR2 FQGNSA. This CDR3 is built from 15 residues. The J segment lost 5 bases and the V segment lost 4 bases, leaving 8 bases of the junction unmatched. CDR3 bases: TGTGCCAGCAGCTCCCTAGCGGGGCGTGGGGAGACCCAGTACTTC. Translating gives CASSSLAGRGETQYF.

This clonotype has more than one count but fewer than ten. J is TRBJ2-1 and V is TRBV20-1, with TRBD2 matching over 13 bases. Trimming cost V 3 bases and J 6 bases; bases outside gene matches: 11. This CDR3 comprises 17 residues. Looked up from germline, CDR1 is DFQATT and CDR2 is SNEGSKA (reference sequence). The DNA for the CDR3 is TGCAGTGCTAGCGGTTCGAGGACTAGCGGGAGAATCAATGAGCAGTTCTTC. Translated, it gives CSASGSRTSGRINEQFF.

This clonotype showed up just a few times. The chain joins TRBV2 to TRBJ2-1; D might be TRBD1 (6 bases). The CDR3 consists of 12 residues. V lost 5 bases to trimming and J lost 8 bases, with 10 bases between them. Germline V lookup: CDR1 SNHLY, CDR2 FYNNEI. The chain's CDR3 is CASSQNRDEQFF. The CDR3 nucleotides read TGTGCCAGCAGTCAAAACAGGGATGAGCAGTTCTTC.

This clonotype has a count of ten or more. The rearrangement links TRBV7-2 to TRBJ1-5; D is unresolved. Looked up from germline, CDR1 is SGHTA and CDR2 is FQGNSA. The CDR3 is 15 amino acids. V was cut by 5 bases and J by 3 bases, with 14 bases left in between. For the CDR3, the DNA is TGTGCCAGCAGCGAGGTTGGAGGCTTCAATCAGCCCCAGCATTTT. Translation: CASSEVGGFNQPQHF.

This clonotype was counted ten times or more. This chain uses TRBV28 with TRBJ2-1; D not resolved. CDR1 and CDR2 from the germline V gene are MDHEN and SYDVKM. V lost 5 bases, J lost 4 bases, and 12 bases lay in between. The CDR3 is 14 amino acids. In DNA, the CDR3 is TGTGCCAGCAGTCCGCCAGCAGGATACAATGAGCAGTTCTTC. Residues: CASSPPAGYNEQFF.

The chain uses TRBV28 and TRBJ2-3; D call uncertain. From germline, CDR1 is MDHEN and CDR2 SYDVKM. V shed 4 bases and J shed 9 bases, with 11 bases lying between them. The CDR3 covers 12 residues. The CDR3 DNA reads TGTGCCAGCAGTTCTAGTAGGCGGACGCAGTATTTT. Translation gives CASSSSRRTQYF.

CDR3 nucleotides: TGCAGTGCTCGCGGAGGGTGGGGCAATCAGCCCCAGCATTTT. Residues: CSARGGWGNQPQHF. The chain has TRBV20-1 and TRBJ1-5; no clear D. Germline CDR1 and CDR2: DFQATT and SNEGSKA (reference sequence). V was clipped by 5 bases and J by 2 bases, with 13 bases between them. The CDR3 loop spans 14 amino acids.

The rearrangement joins TRBV11-2 to TRBJ2-5; D is unclear. Trimming pared 1 base from V and 2 bases from J, leaving 8 bases between. This CDR3 contains 14 residues. The V gene's germline CDR1 is SGHAT and CDR2 FQNNGV. CDR3 sequence (DNA): TGTGCCAGCAGCTTAGGGCACTTTCAAGAGACCCAGTACTTC. Its protein product is CASSLGHFQETQYF.

This clonotype was detected many times. The J gene is TRBJ2-4, the V gene TRBV28, with 13 bases fitting TRBD2. The ends lost 2 bases at V and 3 bases at J; junction bases unmatched: 13. Germline loops: CDR1 MDHEN, CDR2 SYDVKM. The CDR3 runs 20 residues. The CDR3 region has the DNA TGTGCCAGCAGTTTAACTAGGAGGACTAGCGGGAGTGGAGTCAAAAACATTCAGTACTTC. This translates into CASSLTRRTSGSGVKNIQYF.

A few counts support this clonotype. The V call is TRBV7-4, the J call TRBJ1-5; 9 bases fit TRBD1. Trimming at V came to 5 bases and at J to 7 bases, leaving 9 bases not matched to a gene. The CDR3 is 15 amino acids. Germline-derived CDR1 and CDR2 are SGHVT and SQSDAQ. The CDR3 sequence: CASSPGTGCDQPQHF. For the CDR3, the DNA is TGTGCCAGCAGCCCCGGGACAGGGTGTGACCAGCCCCAGCATTTT.

There are many counts of this clonotype. This rearrangement joins TRBV7-9 to TRBJ1-5, with D tentatively TRBD1 (5 bases). V shed 5 bases and J shed 4 bases, with 6 bases lying between them. Per germline, CDR1 SEHNR and CDR2 FQNEAQ (reference sequence). This CDR3 comprises 12 residues. CDR3 nucleotide sequence: TGTGCCAGCAGCCGGGGGAATCAGCCCCAGCATTTT. Its protein product is CASSRGNQPQHF. Looking up the rest from reference TRBV7-9 and TRBJ1-5 gives the full variable domain: DTGVSQNPRHKITKRGQNVTFRCDPISEHNRLYWYRQTLGQGPEFLTYFQNEAQLEKSRLLSDRFSAERPKGSFSTLEIQRTEQGDSAMYLCASSRGNQPQHFGDGTRLSIL.

This clonotype was seen ten or more times. The chain employs TRBV11-2 and TRBJ2-2, with TRBD1 matching 8 bases. With 3 bases clipped from V and 6 bases from J, the junction kept 9 bases outside the gene matches. The CDR3 is made up of 16 amino acids. Germline CDR1 SGHAT, CDR2 FQNNGV. CDR3 in amino acids: CASSFRWQGASGELFF. In nucleotides, the CDR3 is TGTGCCAGCAGCTTCCGGTGGCAGGGGGCGTCCGGGGAGCTGTTTTTT.

In its sample, this clonotype was seen a few times. The V gene is TRBV2, the J gene TRBJ1-5; possibly TRBD1 for D (5 bases). V gave up 6 bases and J gave up 0 bases, with 9 bases separating them. This CDR3 is built from 14 residues. From germline, CDR1 is SNHLY and CDR2 FYNNEI. This CDR3 is CASRATVSNQPQHF. CDR3 sequence (DNA): TGTGCCAGCAGGGCGACAGTTAGCAATCAGCCCCAGCATTTT.

This clonotype was picked up many times. The V call is TRBV5-6, the J call TRBJ2-7; D is perhaps TRBD2 (6 bases). Germline loops: CDR1 SGHDT, CDR2 YYEEEE. The CDR3 has 15 residues. With 2 bases removed from V and 5 bases from J, the gap between germline ends came to 17 bases. This chain's CDR3 is CASSFQRGKRDEQYF. The CDR3 nucleotides are TGTGCCAGCAGCTTCCAACGGGGGAAACGGGACGAGCAGTACTTC.

This clonotype came up many times. The gene calls are TRBV15 and TRBJ2-5, with a weak D call TRBD2 (6 bases). The germline V gene encodes CDR1 LNHNV and CDR2 YYDKDF (reference sequence). V gave up 5 bases and J gave up 3 bases, with 13 bases separating them. This CDR3 spans 14 amino acids. The DNA for the CDR3 is TGTGCCACCAGCTCTGGTGGGGGGAAAGAGACCCAGTACTTC. Translated, it gives CATSSGGGKETQYF. The whole variable domain, filled in from reference TRBV15 and TRBJ2-5, reads DAMVIQNPRYQVTQFGKPVTLSCSQTLNHNVMYWYQQKSSQAPKLLFHYYDKDFNNEADTPDNFQSRRPNTSFCFLDIRSPGLGDTAMYLCATSSGGGKETQYFGPGTRLLVL.

This clonotype has at least ten counts. This chain connects TRBV14 to TRBJ1-2; D perhaps matches TRBD1 (6 bases). Deletions cut 1 base from V and 2 bases from J, with 14 bases between. This CDR3 has 16 residues. Germline values: CDR1 SGHDN, CDR2 FVKESK. In DNA, the CDR3 is TGTGCCAGCAGCCAAGTTTGGGGGGCCCTAAACTATGGCTACACCTTC. Translated, it gives CASSQVWGALNYGYTF.

This clonotype came up many times. Its ends do not fully match the called genes, so a read error is possible. The rearrangement joins TRBV27 to TRBJ2-5, with D hard to call. Germline CDR1 is MNHEY and CDR2 is SMNVEV (reference sequence). This CDR3 contains 9 residues. In DNA, the CDR3 is TGTGCCAGCAAAGGAAGAGTTGACTTC. This translates into CASKGRVDF.

This clonotype was seen repeatedly, ten times or more. V gene TRBV29-1 combines with J gene TRBJ2-2; 11 positions match TRBD2. With V trimmed by 5 bases and J by 0 bases, 8 bases remained unmatched. There are 17 residues in the CDR3. Germline assignment: CDR1 SQVTM and CDR2 ANQGSEA. The DNA for the CDR3 is TGCAGCGTTATGGGACTAGCGGAGGATCCGAACACCGGGGAGCTGTTTTTT. As protein: CSVMGLAEDPNTGELFF.

Many counts were recorded for this clonotype. The J gene is TRBJ2-2, the V gene TRBV7-9; the D gene is possibly TRBD1 (6 bases). With 3 bases removed from V and 4 bases from J, the gap between germline ends came to 12 bases. This CDR3 is 15 amino acids long. CDR1 is SEHNR, CDR2 FQNEAQ, per germline (reference sequence). DNA of the CDR3: TGTGCCAGCAGCTTTGACGTGGGGGCCACCGGGGAGCTGTTTTTT. It encodes CASSFDVGATGELFF.

This clonotype was detected ten times or more. The CDR3 sequence: CATGASGGFEQFF. In nucleotides, the CDR3 is TGTGCCACAGGGGCCAGCGGGGGGTTTGAGCAGTTCTTC. V usage is TRBV6-1 and J usage is TRBJ2-1; 9 bases map to TRBD2. V lost 10 bases, J lost 9 bases, and 10 bases stayed unmatched. The CDR3 extends over 13 amino acids. Germline V gene lookup returns CDR1 MNHNS and CDR2 SASEGT.

V and J are TRBV29-1 and TRBJ2-3; 8 positions agree with TRBD1. Germline-derived CDR1 and CDR2 are SQVTM and ANQGSEA. There are 14 residues in the CDR3. Trimming cost V 7 bases and J 4 bases; bases outside gene matches: 10. The CDR3 spells CSAGQGKGADTQYF. CDR3 bases: TGCAGCGCTGGACAGGGAAAGGGGGCAGATACGCAGTATTTT.

In this sample, this clonotype turned up many times. One junction end does not reproduce the germline sequence, and a read error may be involved. The chain joins TRBV7-8 to TRBJ2-1; D is uncertain. This CDR3 is built from 11 residues. CDR1 SGHVS and CDR2 FQNEAQ come from the germline V gene. CDR3 loop: CASSGYKEQFF. The DNA of the CDR3 is TGTGCCAGCAGCGGGTACAAGGAGCAGTTCTTC.